This TCR beta chain was documented in a study of T cell responses to AZD1222 COVID-19 vaccine. Findings and caveats of the study: It was only a handful of AZD1222 recipients who were seropositive at baseline. Donors in the cohort were predominantly white British and more often female, and clonal diversity was possibly underestimated.

Comments on this clone: Its antigen is unidentified.

Only in-frame clones appear in the TCRdb table, and some are missing; sequencing was by immunoSEQ multiplex PCR. The sample holds 120,000 or so clones, 88% seen once. V was pared by 0 bases and J by 0 bases, with 12 bases of the junction left unmatched. The CDR3 runs to 18 residues. Germline CDR1 GTSNPN, CDR2 SVGIG (reference sequence). This rearrangement joins TRBV30 to TRBJ1-1, with TRBD1 matching 8 bases. The origin of this receptor is an adult in good health. The source material was peripheral blood, sampled on day 0 of AZD1222 vaccination. The CDR3, as DNA: TGTGCCTGGAGTGTACGGGCAGGGGGCTTTTTAATGAACACTGAAGCTTTCTTT. Encoded protein: CAWSVRAGGFLMNTEAFF.